What follows describes a single TCR beta chain. Its specificity is unknown. From RNA transcripts, TCR beta CDR3 regions were amplified. Primed by the HTBI set, a first-round RT-PCR was run on the TCR CDR3. TCRdb passed the multiplex PCR reads through MiXCR, listing each CDR3 protein once. The sample gives a few hundred thousand distinct CDR3 sequences, under 60% of which show up once; 8.2% is in the top ten. The data stem from a study of T cells in Graves' hyperthyroidism and ophthalmopathy. Study findings and constraints: Among clonotypes expanded in thyroid above 0.001, most were also found in blood.

Deletions cut 6 bases from V and 10 bases from J, with 27 bases between. This CDR3 is 15 amino acids long. Germline V gene sequence: CDR1 SQVTM, CDR2 ANQGSEA. The hyperthyroidism patients had all been newly diagnosed, and their disease duration was under 2 months. Their ages ranged from 18 to 65 years. Uncontrolled infections, other autoimmune diseases, pregnancy or lactation led to exclusion of patients. The sample was peripheral blood or thyroid tissue (not recorded which). V is TRBV29-1 and J is TRBJ2-5; tentative D call: TRBD1 (6 bases). The sequence was obtained from a woman under 30 with Graves' hyperthyroidism. The CDR3 DNA is TGCAGCGTGAGGGCAACACCAGGGGTGGTCGTGATCCAGTACTTC. Translation gives CSVRATPGVVVIQYF.